This TCR beta chain was retrieved from a study of blood T cell repertoires in COVID-19. The assay was immunoSEQ multiplex PCR, and TCRdb's table has in-frame clones only and misses some. The sample has around 190,000 clones, about 88% seen once. The CDR3 sequence is 13 residues long. CDR1 and CDR2 from the germline V gene are SGHDT and YYEEEE. V shed 4 bases and J 4 bases; nucleotides not matched to a gene: 3. The sequence derives from a man over 45 with COVID-19, enrolled during active disease. The sample taken for sequencing was peripheral blood. This chain joins TRBV5-6 and TRBJ2-3; TRBD2 matches 7 bases. The CDR3 bases are TGTGCCAGCAGCCTCCGGGGGGCAGATACGCAGTATTTT. It yields the protein CASSLRGADTQYF.